This passage covers 27 T cell receptor beta chains from one sample sequenced in a study of blood T cell repertoires in COVID-19. Using immunoSEQ multiplex PCR, the repertoire was profiled, and TCRdb retains in-frame clones only, with some absent. Of about 94,000 clones listed, around 86% are singletons. Sequences were obtained from peripheral blood. The receptors here all came from an elderly woman with acute or convalescent COVID-19.

The V call is TRBV2, the J call TRBJ1-1; D gene uncertain. V lost 5 bases, J lost 3 bases, and 13 bases lay in between. This CDR3 has 14 amino acids. From germline, CDR1 is SNHLY and CDR2 FYNNEI. CDR3 amino acids: CASSPRAGYTEAFF. The CDR3, as DNA: TGTGCCAGCAGTCCCCGGGCGGGGTACACTGAAGCTTTCTTT.

The V call is TRBV5-4, the J call TRBJ1-3; no reliable D call. The V end was cut by 4 bases, the J end by 0 bases, with 5 bases between. Germline V lookup: CDR1 SGHNT, CDR2 YYREEE (reference sequence). The CDR3 contains 13 residues. The CDR3 is CASSRDSGNTIYF. The CDR3 nucleotides read TGTGCCAGCAGCCGGGACTCTGGAAACACCATATATTTT.

This clone was seen a handful of times. The CDR3 DNA reads TGTGCCAGCAGCCCGAGACAGGGGTGGTCCTACAATGAGCAGTTCTTC. Translating it yields CASSPRQGWSYNEQFF. This rearrangement joins TRBV9 to TRBJ2-1; TRBD1 matches at 8 bases. The CDR3 totals 16 residues. Germline lookup yields CDR1 SGDLS and CDR2 YYNGEE. V was pared by 4 bases and J by 1 base, with 7 bases of the junction left unmatched.

The rearrangement joins TRBV7-2 to TRBJ1-5; perhaps TRBD1 as D (5 bases). With 1 base removed from V and 3 bases from J, the gap between germline ends came to 13 bases. Germline V gene data show CDR1 as SGHTA and CDR2 as FQGNSA. This CDR3 contains 16 residues. The CDR3 DNA reads TGTGCCAGCAGCTTAGTCGTAGGGGCTAACAATCAGCCCCAGCATTTT. The encoded protein is CASSLVVGANNQPQHF.

The chain is built from TRBV6-6 and TRBJ1-6; TRBD1 agrees at 8 bases. From germline, CDR1 is MNHNY and CDR2 SVGAGI (reference sequence). CDR3 length: 12 residues. With 7 bases clipped from V and 7 bases from J, the junction kept 0 bases outside the gene matches. The CDR3: CASNRGNSPLHF. The CDR3 DNA reads TGTGCCAGCAACAGGGGGAATTCACCCCTCCACTTT.

The sample holds one count of this clone. The chain carries TRBV3-1 (or the pseudogene TRBV3-2) and TRBJ2-7; D is unresolved. V gave up 1 base and J gave up 0 bases, with 7 bases separating them. Germline V gives CDR1 LGHDT, CDR2 YNNKEL (reference sequence). The CDR3 is made up of 14 amino acids. CDR3 nucleotides: TGTGCCAGCAGCCAAGGCAGGTCCTCCTACGAGCAGTACTTC. It encodes CASSQGRSSYEQYF.

The rearrangement joins TRBV3-1 (or the pseudogene TRBV3-2) to TRBJ1-1, with D unresolved. Germline V gene sequence: CDR1 LGHDT, CDR2 YNNKEL (reference sequence). V shed 4 bases and J shed 0 bases, with 9 bases lying between them. This CDR3 comprises 14 residues. The DNA for the CDR3 is TGTGCCAGCAGCCTTGGGAGAGTGAACACTGAAGCTTTCTTT. Its translation: CASSLGRVNTEAFF.

V usage is TRBV9 and J usage is TRBJ2-1, with 12 bases matching TRBD2. V lost 4 bases, J lost 3 bases, and 2 bases stayed unmatched. CDR1 SGDLS and CDR2 YYNGEE come from the germline V gene. CDR3 length equals 15 residues. The CDR3 sequence: CASSRGLAGYNEQFF. The CDR3 DNA reads TGTGCCAGCAGCAGGGGACTAGCGGGCTACAATGAGCAGTTCTTC.

The V gene is TRBV19, the J gene TRBJ1-2, with TRBD1 as a possible D gene (6 bases). Germline CDR1 LNHDA, CDR2 SQIVND (reference sequence). V gave up 6 bases and J gave up 6 bases, with 14 bases separating them. This CDR3 has 13 residues. The CDR3 region has the DNA TGTGCCAGTAGCGCGTGGCAGGGGAATGGCTACACCTTC. This encodes CASSAWQGNGYTF.

The chain links TRBV3-1 (or the pseudogene TRBV3-2) to TRBJ2-4; 9 bases fit TRBD2. The germline V gene has CDR1 LGHDT and CDR2 YNNKEL (reference sequence). This CDR3 is 17 amino acids long. V gave up 2 bases and J gave up 2 bases; unmatched junction bases: 7. The CDR3 region is CASSQYLAGITKNIQYF. The DNA of the CDR3 is TGTGCCAGCAGCCAATATCTAGCGGGGATTACCAAAAACATTCAGTACTTC.

The J gene is TRBJ2-3, the V gene TRBV30; no clear D. Germline loops: CDR1 GTSNPN, CDR2 SVGIG (reference sequence). The V end lost 1 base, the J end lost 7 bases, and 15 bases lay between the germline ends. This CDR3 is built from 14 residues. The CDR3 sequence is CAWSDFIALNTQYF. In nucleotides, the CDR3 is TGTGCCTGGAGTGACTTTATCGCGTTGAATACGCAGTATTTT.

The chain has TRBV2 and TRBJ2-5; TRBD2 is a possible D gene (6 bases). The CDR3 is made up of 14 amino acids. The V end was cut by 5 bases, the J end by 8 bases, with 18 bases between. Germline V gene data show CDR1 as SNHLY and CDR2 as FYNNEI. CDR3 in DNA: TGTGCCAGCAGTAAGGAGGGACCCAAGGGTACCCAGTACTTC. Amino acid sequence: CASSKEGPKGTQYF.

The V and J genes are TRBV19 and TRBJ2-7; tentatively, D is TRBD1 (6 bases). The ends were cut back, 10 bases at V and 0 bases at J, with 10 bases in the middle. Per the germline V gene, CDR1 is LNHDA and CDR2 is SQIVND (reference sequence). This CDR3 is built from 12 residues. CDR3 amino acids: CAKQGSSYEQYF. CDR3 nucleotide sequence: TGTGCCAAACAGGGTAGCTCCTACGAGCAGTACTTC. The complete variable domain, with remaining parts taken from reference TRBV19 and TRBJ2-7, reads DGGITQSPKYLFRKEGQNVTLSCEQNLNHDAMYWYRQDPGQGLRLIYYSQIVNDFQKGDIAEGYSVSREKKESFPLTVTSAQKNPTAFYLCAKQGSSYEQYFGPGTRLTVT.

Only a few counts were recorded for this clone. V and J are TRBV9 and TRBJ1-3; D not certain. Trimming took 5 bases from V and 0 from J, leaving 12 bases between them. Germline CDR1 SGDLS, CDR2 YYNGEE. This CDR3 region has 15 residues. This CDR3 reads CASSLSGASGNTIYF. CDR3 in DNA: TGTGCCAGCAGTCTCAGCGGTGCCTCTGGAAACACCATATATTTT.

V gene TRBV6-1 combines with J gene TRBJ1-5; D is perhaps TRBD1 (6 bases). Trimming shortened V by 9 bases and J by 2 bases, and 14 bases separated the two germline ends. Germline-derived CDR1 and CDR2 are MNHNS and SASEGT. The CDR3 runs 14 residues. This CDR3 is CASRGGDGNQPQHF. CDR3 in DNA: TGTGCCAGTAGGGGGGGGGACGGCAATCAGCCCCAGCATTTT.

J is TRBJ2-2 and V is TRBV25-1, with 12 positions matching TRBD1. Germline V gives CDR1 MGHDK, CDR2 SYGVNS. The CDR3 contains 15 residues. Trimming cost V 2 bases and J 6 bases; bases outside gene matches: 1. In DNA form, the CDR3 reads TGTGCCAGCAGTGAAGGGGACAGGGGGCCCGGGGAGCTGTTTTTT. As protein: CASSEGDRGPGELFF. Looking up the rest from reference TRBV25-1 and TRBJ2-2 gives the full variable domain: EADIYQTPRYLVIGTGKKITLECSQTMGHDKMYWYQQDPGMELHLIHYSYGVNSTEKGDLSSESTVSRIRTEHFPLTLESARPSHTSQYLCASSEGDRGPGELFFGEGSRLTVL.

The J gene is TRBJ2-7, the V gene TRBV19, with D hard to call. V lost 5 bases and J lost 2, with 16 bases in between. This CDR3 contains 15 residues. Germline V lookup: CDR1 LNHDA, CDR2 SQIVND (reference sequence). CDR3 amino acids: CASSSSRVETYEQYF. CDR3 nucleotides: TGTGCCAGTAGTTCGTCCCGGGTCGAAACCTACGAGCAGTACTTC.

The chain joins TRBV28 to TRBJ1-1; D is unclear. Germline V gene lookup returns CDR1 MDHEN and CDR2 SYDVKM. V was shortened by 6 bases and J by 5 bases, with 13 bases between the two germline ends. The length of the CDR3 is 13 residues. CDR3 nucleotides: TGTGCCAGCAGGGGAGGCGGGAGGACTGAAGCTTTCTTT. It is translated as CASRGGGRTEAFF.

This clone was seen once. The gene calls are TRBV5-4 and TRBJ2-5; perhaps TRBD2 as D (6 bases). Germline assignment: CDR1 SGHNT and CDR2 YYREEE (reference sequence). CDR3 length: 14 residues. Trimming took 4 bases from V and 2 from J, leaving 12 bases between them. DNA of the CDR3: TGTGCCAGCAGCCCAATTAGCGGACAAGAGACCCAGTACTTC. This sequence encodes CASSPISGQETQYF.

This clone is a singleton in its sample. The CDR3 nucleotides are TGTGCCAGTAGCCCCCGGACAGGAATCCAAGGTTCAACTAATGAAAAACTGTTTTTT. Its protein product is CASSPRTGIQGSTNEKLFF. This sequence joins TRBV19 and TRBJ1-4, with 7 bases fitting TRBD1. Looked up from germline, CDR1 is LNHDA and CDR2 is SQIVND (reference sequence). The V and J ends lost 6 bases and 0 bases, in that order; junction bases with no gene match: 16. The CDR3 has 19 residues.

The CDR3: CASSQESLFFGYTF. For the CDR3, the DNA is TGCGCCAGCAGCCAAGAATCCCTCTTCTTTGGCTACACCTTC. V and J are TRBV4-1 and TRBJ1-2; D gene uncertain. CDR1 is MGHRA and CDR2 is YSYEKL in the germline V gene. The CDR3 is 14 residues long. The V end lost 0 bases, the J end lost 7 bases, and 12 bases lay between the germline ends.

This sequence joins TRBV11-2 and TRBJ2-1, with D possibly TRBD1 on 6 matching bases. This CDR3 is built from 12 residues. V lost 2 bases to trimming and J lost 14 bases, with 13 bases between them. Looked up from germline, CDR1 is SGHAT and CDR2 is FQNNGV. CDR3 loop: CASSLIVGAEFF. In DNA, the CDR3 is TGTGCCAGCAGCTTAATAGTGGGGGCGGAGTTCTTC.

V is TRBV5-1 and J is TRBJ2-1, with D hard to call. This CDR3 has 14 amino acids. Germline V CDR1 and CDR2: SGHRS, YFSETQ. The germline V and J ends were trimmed by 1 base and 5 bases, with 10 bases remaining between them. CDR3 amino acids: CASSLSLQNNEQFF. CDR3 nucleotide sequence: TGCGCCAGCAGCTTGTCGCTCCAGAACAATGAGCAGTTCTTC.

The table lists this clone with a few counts. This sample includes further DNA sequences coding for the same CDR3. The chain recombines TRBV7-2 with TRBJ1-1; a weak D match, TRBD1 (5 bases). V was shortened by 5 bases and J by 1 base, with 11 bases between the two germline ends. The CDR3 is 14 amino acids. Germline CDR1 SGHTA, CDR2 FQGNSA. The CDR3 loop is CASSLRRGNTEAFF. The CDR3 nucleotides are TGTGCCAGCAGCCTTCGAAGGGGGAACACTGAAGCTTTCTTT.

The chain has TRBV30 and TRBJ1-1, with D perhaps matching TRBD1 (6 bases). Per germline, CDR1 GTSNPN and CDR2 SVGIG (reference sequence). The CDR3 is 14 amino acids. V dropped 0 bases and J dropped 5 bases, with 13 bases sitting between them. The CDR3 is CAWSVVRGATEAFF. Here the CDR3 DNA reads TGTGCCTGGAGTGTAGTCAGGGGAGCAACTGAAGCTTTCTTT.

This clone came up a few times. J is TRBJ2-1 and V is TRBV5-1; 10 bases align to TRBD2. Trimming took 0 bases from V and 15 from J; bases not matched to a gene: 9. This CDR3 has 14 amino acids. Per germline, CDR1 SGHRS and CDR2 YFSETQ. The CDR3 sequence is CASSLEAGGSRRFF. In DNA form, the CDR3 reads TGCGCCAGCAGCTTGGAAGCGGGGGGGTCCCGGCGGTTCTTC.

The CDR3 region is CASSQDGGQVYGYTF. CDR3 DNA: TGTGCCAGCAGCCAAGATGGAGGACAGGTATATGGCTACACCTTC. This sequence joins TRBV4-2 and TRBJ1-2; 7 bases map to TRBD1. The CDR3 covers 15 residues. V lost 0 bases, J lost 5 bases, and 6 bases stayed unmatched. Germline V gene sequence: CDR1 LGHNA, CDR2 YNFKEQ.